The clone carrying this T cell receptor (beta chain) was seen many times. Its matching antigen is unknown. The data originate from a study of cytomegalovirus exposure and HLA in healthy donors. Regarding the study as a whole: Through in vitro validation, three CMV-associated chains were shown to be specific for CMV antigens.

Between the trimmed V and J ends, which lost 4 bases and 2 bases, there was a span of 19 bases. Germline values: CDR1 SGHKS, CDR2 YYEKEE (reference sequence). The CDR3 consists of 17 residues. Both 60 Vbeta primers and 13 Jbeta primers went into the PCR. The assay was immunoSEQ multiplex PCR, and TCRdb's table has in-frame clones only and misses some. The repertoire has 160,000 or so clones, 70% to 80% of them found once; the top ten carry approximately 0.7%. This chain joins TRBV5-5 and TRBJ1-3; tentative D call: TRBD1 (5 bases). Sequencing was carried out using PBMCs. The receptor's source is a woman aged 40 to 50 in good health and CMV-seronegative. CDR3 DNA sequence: TGTGCCAGCAGCCAGGACATCCAGATACGAGCTGGAAACACCATATATTTT. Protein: CASSQDIQIRAGNTIYF.